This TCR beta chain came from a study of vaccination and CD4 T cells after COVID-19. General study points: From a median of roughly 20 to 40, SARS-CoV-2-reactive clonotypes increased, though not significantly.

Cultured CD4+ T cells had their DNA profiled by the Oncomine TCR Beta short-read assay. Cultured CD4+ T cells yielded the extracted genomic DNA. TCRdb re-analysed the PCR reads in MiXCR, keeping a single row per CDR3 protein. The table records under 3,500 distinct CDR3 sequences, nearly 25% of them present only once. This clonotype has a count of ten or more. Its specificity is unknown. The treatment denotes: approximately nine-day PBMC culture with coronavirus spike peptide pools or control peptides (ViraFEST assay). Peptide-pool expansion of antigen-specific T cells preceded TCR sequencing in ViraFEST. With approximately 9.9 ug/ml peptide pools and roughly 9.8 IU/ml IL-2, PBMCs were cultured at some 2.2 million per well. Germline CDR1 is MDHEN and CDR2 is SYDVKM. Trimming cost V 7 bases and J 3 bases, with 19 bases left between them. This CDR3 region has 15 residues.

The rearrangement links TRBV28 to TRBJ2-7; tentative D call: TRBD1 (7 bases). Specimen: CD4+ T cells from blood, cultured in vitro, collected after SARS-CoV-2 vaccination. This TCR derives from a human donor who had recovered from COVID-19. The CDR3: CASTTPAGGSYEQYF. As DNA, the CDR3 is TGTGCCAGCACCACTCCGGCAGGGGGGAGCTACGAGCAGTACTTC.